Each of the 22 T cell receptor beta chains below was sequenced from the same sample in a study of T-cell memory formation after mild COVID-19. TCRdb recomputed calls from the 5' RACE reads with MiXCR, one row per CDR3 protein. This sample has 500,000 to 600,000 distinct CDR3 sequences, with more than 15% found just once. The sequencing sample was made of PBMCs or a T cell subset sorted from them (not recorded which). The origin of the receptors is an adult woman who had mild COVID-19 (a few samples of this study predate the infection). Cell type and time point are not known.

This chain links TRBV7-9 with TRBJ2-2; the D gene could be TRBD1 or TRBD2 (5 bases each). This CDR3 spans 15 amino acids. The V end lost 5 bases, the J end lost 6 bases, and 16 bases lay between the germline ends. The germline CDR1 and CDR2 sequences are SEHNR and FQNEAQ (reference sequence). DNA for the CDR3: TGTGCCAGCAGCACCCGGGACGGGTACTCCGGGGAGCTGTTTTTT. This gives the protein CASSTRDGYSGELFF.

This clonotype was seen a few times. V usage is TRBV6-6 and J usage is TRBJ2-5, with D perhaps matching TRBD1 (6 bases). The CDR3 extends over 15 amino acids. The germline gives CDR1 MNHNY, CDR2 SVGAGI (reference sequence). Trimming took off 4 bases at V and 3 bases at J, with 15 bases between the two ends. CDR3 loop: CASSSPTGQEETQYF. In DNA, the CDR3 is TGTGCCAGCAGTTCCCCCACAGGGCAGGAAGAGACCCAGTACTTC.

This clonotype was recorded a few times. The chain has TRBV14 and TRBJ2-7, with D possibly being TRBD1 (5 bases). Between the trimmed V and J ends, which lost 8 bases and 2 bases, there was a span of 16 bases. The CDR3 consists of 14 residues. Germline V gene sequence: CDR1 SGHDN, CDR2 FVKESK. CDR3 loop: CASSGRTRTYEQYF. The DNA of the CDR3 is TGTGCCAGCTCAGGACGGACACGAACCTACGAGCAGTACTTC.

This clonotype has a count of ten or more. The CDR3 reads CATSSRDRGAYEQYF. The CDR3 nucleotides are TGTGCCACCTCGTCGAGGGACAGGGGTGCCTACGAGCAGTACTTC. This sequence joins TRBV24-1 and TRBJ2-7, with TRBD1 matching over 10 bases. The germline CDR1 and CDR2 sequences are KGHDR and SFDVKD. CDR3 length equals 15 residues. V gave up 9 bases and J gave up 2 bases; unmatched junction bases: 9.

CDR3 sequence reads: CASSYEFTEAFF. CDR3 nucleotides: TGTGCCAGCAGCTATGAGTTCACTGAAGCTTTCTTT. The chain recombines TRBV7-9 with TRBJ1-1; no clear D. The CDR3 runs to 12 residues. Trimming pared 4 bases from V and 4 bases from J, leaving 7 bases between. Germline V gene sequence: CDR1 SEHNR, CDR2 FQNEAQ (reference sequence).

This clonotype was seen a handful of times. The chain carries TRBV6-2 or TRBV6-3 and TRBJ2-1, with D maybe TRBD1 (5 bases). CDR1 and CDR2 (germline): MNHEY, SVGEGT. The CDR3 totals 15 residues. The germline V and J ends were trimmed by 5 bases and 0 bases, with 11 bases remaining between them. The CDR3 is CASSRGHRSYNEQFF. The CDR3 coding sequence is TGTGCCAGCAGTAGAGGACACCGCTCCTACAATGAGCAGTTCTTC.

The V call is TRBV4-1, the J call TRBJ2-1; D is unclear. The CDR3 length is 14 residues. The V gene's germline CDR1 is MGHRA and CDR2 YSYEKL. V lost 1 base and J lost 6, with 10 bases in between. The CDR3 nucleotides read TGCGCCAGCAGCCAAGTAAACCAATTCAATGAGCAGTTCTTC. Translated: CASSQVNQFNEQFF.

The rearrangement joins TRBV7-6 to TRBJ1-1; weak D call: TRBD1 (6 bases). The germline V gene encodes CDR1 SGHVS and CDR2 FNYEAQ. Trimming cost V 1 base and J 4 bases, with 10 bases left between them. CDR3 length: 14 amino acids. CDR3: CASSLGAGVTEAFF. The CDR3 DNA reads TGTGCCAGCAGCTTAGGCGCAGGGGTCACTGAAGCTTTCTTT.

This clonotype turned up a few times. The chain recombines TRBV21-1 with TRBJ2-7; the table names TRBD2, a call not compared with the DNA. TRBV21-1 represents a pseudogene. There are 14 residues in the CDR3. The chain's CDR3 is CASSKRSSHKEQYF. CDR3 in DNA: TGTGCCAGCAGCAAAAGGTCTAGCCACAAGGAGCAGTACTTC.

Ten or more counts support this clonotype. The chain has TRBV5-1 and TRBJ2-7; 8 bases line up with TRBD1. V trimming: 3 bases; J trimming: 3 bases; junction bases outside the gene matches: 5. The CDR3 spans 14 residues. Germline values: CDR1 SGHRS, CDR2 YFSETQ. This chain's CDR3 is CASSSGTGFYEQYF. The CDR3 nucleotides are TGCGCCAGCAGCTCCGGGACAGGATTCTACGAGCAGTACTTC.

This clonotype turned up a few times. The chain joins TRBV6-1 to TRBJ1-1, with 12 bases identical to TRBD1. Germline values: CDR1 MNHNS, CDR2 SASEGT. V lost 4 bases, J lost 3 bases, and 12 bases stayed unmatched. CDR3 length: 18 amino acids. For the CDR3, the DNA is TGTGCCAGCAGTGGGGGACAGGGGGCGATCAGATCGGACACTGAAGCTTTCTTT. Its translation is CASSGGQGAIRSDTEAFF.

The V call is TRBV20-1, the J call TRBJ1-5, with D tentatively TRBD1 (6 bases). Trimming removed 3 bases at V and 7 bases at J, with 13 bases between. The CDR3 length is 13 residues. Germline lookup yields CDR1 DFQATT and CDR2 SNEGSKA (reference sequence). CDR3 loop: CSASKDRDQPQHF. The CDR3 region has the DNA TGCAGTGCTAGTAAGGACAGAGACCAGCCCCAGCATTTT.

The rearrangement joins TRBV9 to TRBJ2-1; D is ambiguous. CDR1 is SGDLS and CDR2 is YYNGEE in the germline V gene. The CDR3 loop spans 15 amino acids. V was shortened by 0 bases and J by 1 base, with 8 bases between the two germline ends. The CDR3 DNA is TGTGCCAGCAGCGTAGAAGCATTTTCCTACAATGAGCAGTTCTTC. Protein: CASSVEAFSYNEQFF.

This clonotype was detected only a few times. The chain is built from TRBV7-8 and TRBJ2-5, with D perhaps TRBD1 or TRBD2 (5 bases each). Germline CDR1 is SGHVS and CDR2 is FQNEAQ. Deletions cut 3 bases from V and 5 bases from J, with 22 bases between. The CDR3 is 17 amino acids. The CDR3 region has the DNA TGTGCCAGCAGCTTCGTCGGGACCCGGGGCCTGCAGGAGACCCAGTACTTC. Translating it yields CASSFVGTRGLQETQYF.

This clonotype has a handful of counts. This sequence joins TRBV7-3 and TRBJ2-1, with D possibly TRBD1 on 5 matching bases. Germline V gene data show CDR1 as SGHTA and CDR2 as FQGTGA. This CDR3 has 15 amino acids. V was shortened by 5 bases and J by 8 bases, with 19 bases between the two germline ends. Here the CDR3 DNA reads TGTGCCAGCAGCCCTCCTGGGGCCTTATTGGATGAGCAGTTCTTC. Translating it yields CASSPPGALLDEQFF. Looking up the rest from reference TRBV7-3 and TRBJ2-1 gives the full variable domain: GAGVSQTPSNKVTEKGKYVELRCDPISGHTALYWYRQSLGQGPEFLIYFQGTGAADDSGLPNDRFFAVRPEGSVSTLKIQRTERGDSAVYLCASSPPGALLDEQFFGPGTRLTVL.

This clonotype was seen more than once but under ten times. This rearrangement joins TRBV12-3 or TRBV12-4 to TRBJ1-1; TRBD1 matches 9 bases. This CDR3 has 13 amino acids. The J segment lost 10 bases and the V segment lost 5 bases, leaving 8 bases of the junction unmatched. CDR3 in amino acids: CASSLSRTGAAFF. CDR3 DNA sequence: TGTGCCAGCAGTCTTTCCAGGACAGGGGCAGCTTTCTTT.

The rearrangement links TRBV5-1 to TRBJ2-5, with 8 bases identical to TRBD2. Per germline, CDR1 SGHRS and CDR2 YFSETQ. The V and J ends lost 7 bases and 4 bases, in that order; junction bases with no gene match: 9. The CDR3 has 14 amino acids. The CDR3 sequence is CASGPGLGGETQYF. In nucleotides, the CDR3 is TGCGCCAGCGGGCCGGGACTAGGGGGAGAGACCCAGTACTTC. Together with reference TRBV5-1 and TRBJ2-5, the CDR3 gives the full variable domain: KAGVTQTPRYLIKTRGQQVTLSCSPISGHRSVSWYQQTPGQGLQFLFEYFSETQRNKGNFPGRFSGRQFSNSRSEMNVSTLELGDSALYLCASGPGLGGETQYFGPGTRLLVL.

The CDR3 nucleotides are TGTGCCAGCAGCGATTACAGGTACTCCTACGAGCAGTACTTC. Its translation is CASSDYRYSYEQYF. This chain uses TRBV7-9 with TRBJ2-7; TRBD1 might be the D (5 bases). CDR3 length equals 14 residues. Trimming took off 5 bases at V and 0 bases at J, with 11 bases between the two ends. Germline loops: CDR1 SEHNR, CDR2 FQNEAQ (reference sequence).

This clonotype was counted between two and nine times. The chain links TRBV6-5 to TRBJ1-2, with D possibly being TRBD1 (6 bases). Between the trimmed V and J ends, which lost 2 bases and 6 bases, there was a span of 16 bases. Germline V lookup: CDR1 MNHEY, CDR2 SVGAGI. The CDR3 consists of 15 residues. CDR3 region: CASSYDRREANGYTF. In nucleotides, the CDR3 is TGTGCCAGCAGTTACGACAGGCGGGAAGCTAATGGCTACACCTTC.

This clonotype was counted only a few times. The chain recombines TRBV6-1 with TRBJ1-1; TRBD1 agrees at 7 bases. Germline assignment: CDR1 MNHNS and CDR2 SASEGT. The junction had 12 bases not matched to a gene; V was cut back by 2 bases and J by 6 bases. The CDR3 spans 16 residues. CDR3 in DNA: TGTGCCAGCAGTGAAAGAGTGTCACAGGGGAGGGCTGAAGCTTTCTTT. This translates into CASSERVSQGRAEAFF.

This chain links TRBV4-1 with TRBJ2-2; TRBD1 agrees at 7 bases. The ends lost 4 bases at V and 1 base at J; junction bases unmatched: 9. The CDR3 has 17 residues. Germline loops: CDR1 MGHRA, CDR2 YSYEKL. DNA for the CDR3: TGCGCCAGCAGCCCAGTACAGGGGACCCTGAACACCGGGGAGCTGTTTTTT. Translating gives CASSPVQGTLNTGELFF.

This clonotype has just a few counts. CDR3 loop: CASSLATGSTDTQYF. The CDR3 nucleotides read TGCGCCAGCAGCTTGGCGACAGGTAGCACAGATACGCAGTATTTT. The chain is built from TRBV5-1 and TRBJ2-3; maybe TRBD1 (6 bases). Germline V gives CDR1 SGHRS, CDR2 YFSETQ. V lost 0 bases to trimming and J lost 0 bases, with 8 bases between them. The CDR3 is made up of 15 amino acids.